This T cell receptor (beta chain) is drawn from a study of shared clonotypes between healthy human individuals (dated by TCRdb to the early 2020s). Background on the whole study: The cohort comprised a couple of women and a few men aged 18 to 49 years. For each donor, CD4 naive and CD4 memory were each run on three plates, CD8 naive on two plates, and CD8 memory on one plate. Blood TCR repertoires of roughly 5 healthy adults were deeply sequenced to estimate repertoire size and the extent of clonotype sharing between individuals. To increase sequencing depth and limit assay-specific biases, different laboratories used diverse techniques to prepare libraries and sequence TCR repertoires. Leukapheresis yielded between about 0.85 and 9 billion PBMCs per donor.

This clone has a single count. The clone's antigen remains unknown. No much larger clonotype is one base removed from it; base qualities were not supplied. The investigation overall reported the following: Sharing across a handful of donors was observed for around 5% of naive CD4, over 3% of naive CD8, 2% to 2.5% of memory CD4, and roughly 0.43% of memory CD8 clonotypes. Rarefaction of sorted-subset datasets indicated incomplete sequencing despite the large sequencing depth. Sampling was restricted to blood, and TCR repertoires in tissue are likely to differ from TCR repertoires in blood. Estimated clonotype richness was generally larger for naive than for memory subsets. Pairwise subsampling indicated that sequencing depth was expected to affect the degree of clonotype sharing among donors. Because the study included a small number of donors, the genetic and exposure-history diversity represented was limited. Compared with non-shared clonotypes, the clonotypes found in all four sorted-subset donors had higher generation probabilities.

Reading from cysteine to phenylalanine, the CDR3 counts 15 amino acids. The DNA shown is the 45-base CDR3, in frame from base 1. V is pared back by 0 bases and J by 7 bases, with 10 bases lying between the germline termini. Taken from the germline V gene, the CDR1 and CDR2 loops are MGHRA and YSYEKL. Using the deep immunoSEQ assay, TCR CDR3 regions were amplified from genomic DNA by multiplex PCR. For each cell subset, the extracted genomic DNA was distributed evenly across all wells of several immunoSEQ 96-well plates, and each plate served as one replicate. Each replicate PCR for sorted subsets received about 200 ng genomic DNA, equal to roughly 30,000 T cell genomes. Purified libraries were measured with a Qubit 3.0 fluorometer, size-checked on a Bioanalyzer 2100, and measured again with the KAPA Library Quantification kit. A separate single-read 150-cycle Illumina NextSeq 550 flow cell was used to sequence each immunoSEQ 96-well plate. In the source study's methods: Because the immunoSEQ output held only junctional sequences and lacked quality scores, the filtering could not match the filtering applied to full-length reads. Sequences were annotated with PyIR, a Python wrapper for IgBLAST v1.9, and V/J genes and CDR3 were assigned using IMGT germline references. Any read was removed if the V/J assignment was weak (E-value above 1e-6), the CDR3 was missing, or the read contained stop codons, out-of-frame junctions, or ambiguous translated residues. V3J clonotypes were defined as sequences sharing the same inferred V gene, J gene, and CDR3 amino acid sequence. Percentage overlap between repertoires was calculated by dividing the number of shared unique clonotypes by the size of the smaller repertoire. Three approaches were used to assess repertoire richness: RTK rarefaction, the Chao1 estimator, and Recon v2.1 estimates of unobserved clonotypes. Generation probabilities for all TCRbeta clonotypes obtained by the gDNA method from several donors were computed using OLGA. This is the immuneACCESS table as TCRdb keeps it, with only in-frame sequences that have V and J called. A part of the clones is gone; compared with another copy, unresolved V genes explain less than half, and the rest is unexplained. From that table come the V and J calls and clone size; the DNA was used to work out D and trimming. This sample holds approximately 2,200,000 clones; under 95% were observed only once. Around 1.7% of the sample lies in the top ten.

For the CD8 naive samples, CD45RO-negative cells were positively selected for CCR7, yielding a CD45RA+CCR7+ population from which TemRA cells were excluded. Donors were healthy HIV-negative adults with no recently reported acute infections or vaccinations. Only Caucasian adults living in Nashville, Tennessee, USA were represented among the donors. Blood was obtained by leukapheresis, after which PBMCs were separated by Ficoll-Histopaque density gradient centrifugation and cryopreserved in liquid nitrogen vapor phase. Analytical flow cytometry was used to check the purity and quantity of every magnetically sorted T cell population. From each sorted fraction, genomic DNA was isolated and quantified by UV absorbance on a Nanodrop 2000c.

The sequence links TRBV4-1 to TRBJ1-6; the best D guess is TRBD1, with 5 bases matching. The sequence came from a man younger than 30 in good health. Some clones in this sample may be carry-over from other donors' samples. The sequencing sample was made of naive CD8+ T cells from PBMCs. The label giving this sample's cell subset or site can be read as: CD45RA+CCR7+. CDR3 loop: CASSQDWDANSPLHF. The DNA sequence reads TGCGCCAGCAGCCAAGATTGGGACGCGAATTCACCCCTCCACTTT.